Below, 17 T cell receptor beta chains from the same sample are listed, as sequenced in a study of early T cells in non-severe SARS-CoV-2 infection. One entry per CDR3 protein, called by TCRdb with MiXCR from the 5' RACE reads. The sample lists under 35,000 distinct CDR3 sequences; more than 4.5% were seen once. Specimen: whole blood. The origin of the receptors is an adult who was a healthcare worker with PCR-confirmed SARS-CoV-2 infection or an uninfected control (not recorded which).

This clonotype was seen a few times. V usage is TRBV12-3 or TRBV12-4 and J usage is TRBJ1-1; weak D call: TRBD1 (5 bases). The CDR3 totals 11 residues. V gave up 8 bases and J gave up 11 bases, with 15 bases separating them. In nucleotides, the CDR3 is TGTGCCAGCTCCGCGGGGGTGGGTGCTTTCTTT. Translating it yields CASSAGVGAFF.

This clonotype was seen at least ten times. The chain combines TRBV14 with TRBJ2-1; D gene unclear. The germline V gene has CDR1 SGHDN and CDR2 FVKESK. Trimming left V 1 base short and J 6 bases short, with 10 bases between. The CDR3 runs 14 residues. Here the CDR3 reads CASSQVSRANEQFF. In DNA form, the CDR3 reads TGTGCCAGCAGCCAAGTTTCTAGGGCCAATGAGCAGTTCTTC.

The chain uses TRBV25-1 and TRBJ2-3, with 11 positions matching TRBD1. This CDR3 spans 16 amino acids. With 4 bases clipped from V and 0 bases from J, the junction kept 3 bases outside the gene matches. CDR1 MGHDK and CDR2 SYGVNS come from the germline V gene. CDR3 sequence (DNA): TGTGCCAGCAGTGTCGGACAGGGGGCGAGCACAGATACGCAGTATTTT. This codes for CASSVGQGASTDTQYF.

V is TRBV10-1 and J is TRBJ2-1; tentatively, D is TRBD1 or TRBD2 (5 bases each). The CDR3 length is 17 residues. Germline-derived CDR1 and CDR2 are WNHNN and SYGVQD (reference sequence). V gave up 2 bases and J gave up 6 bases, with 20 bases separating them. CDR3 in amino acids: CASSEGRDHNFPNEQFF. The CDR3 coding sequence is TGCGCCAGCAGTGAGGGCCGGGACCATAATTTCCCCAATGAGCAGTTCTTC.

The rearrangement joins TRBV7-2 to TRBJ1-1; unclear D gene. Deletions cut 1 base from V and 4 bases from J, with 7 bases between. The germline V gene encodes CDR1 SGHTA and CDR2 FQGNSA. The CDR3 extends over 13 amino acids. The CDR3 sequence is CASSLGPSTEAFF. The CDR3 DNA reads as TGTGCCAGCAGCTTAGGTCCGAGCACTGAAGCTTTCTTT.

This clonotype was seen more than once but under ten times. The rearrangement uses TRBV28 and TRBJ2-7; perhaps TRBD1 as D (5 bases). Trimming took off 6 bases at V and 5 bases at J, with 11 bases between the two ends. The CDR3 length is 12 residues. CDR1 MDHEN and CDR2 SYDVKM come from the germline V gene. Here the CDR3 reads CASSLTVNEQYF. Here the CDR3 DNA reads TGTGCCAGCAGCCTGACAGTGAACGAGCAGTACTTC.

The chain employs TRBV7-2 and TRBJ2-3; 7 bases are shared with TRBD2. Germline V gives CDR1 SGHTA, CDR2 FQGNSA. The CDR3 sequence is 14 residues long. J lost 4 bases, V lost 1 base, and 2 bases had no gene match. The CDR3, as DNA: TGTGCCAGCAGCTTAGGCGGGAGAGCAGATACGCAGTATTTT. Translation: CASSLGGRADTQYF.

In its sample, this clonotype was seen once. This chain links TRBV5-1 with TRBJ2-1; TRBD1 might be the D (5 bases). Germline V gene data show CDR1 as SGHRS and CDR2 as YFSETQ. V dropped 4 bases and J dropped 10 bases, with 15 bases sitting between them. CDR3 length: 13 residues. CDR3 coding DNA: TGCGCCAGCAGCCAACAACAGGAGTCCGAGCAGTTCTTC. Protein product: CASSQQQESEQFF. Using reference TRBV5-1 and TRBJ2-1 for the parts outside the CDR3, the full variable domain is KAGVTQTPRYLIKTRGQQVTLSCSPISGHRSVSWYQQTPGQGLQFLFEYFSETQRNKGNFPGRFSGRQFSNSRSEMNVSTLELGDSALYLCASSQQQESEQFFGPGTRLTVL.

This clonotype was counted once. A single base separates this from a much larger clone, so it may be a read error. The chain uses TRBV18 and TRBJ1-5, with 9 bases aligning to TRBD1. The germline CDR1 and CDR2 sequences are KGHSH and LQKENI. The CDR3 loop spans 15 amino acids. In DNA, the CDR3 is TGTGTCAGCTCACAGGGACAGGGCGCCAATCAGCCCCAGCATTTT. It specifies CVSSQGQGANQPQHF.

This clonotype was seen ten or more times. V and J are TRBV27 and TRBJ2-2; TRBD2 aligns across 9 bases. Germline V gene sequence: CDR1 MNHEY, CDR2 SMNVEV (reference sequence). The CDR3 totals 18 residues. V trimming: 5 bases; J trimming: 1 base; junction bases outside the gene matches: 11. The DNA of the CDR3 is TGTGCCAGCAGTCGCCCCGAGCCGACTAGCGGGAACACCGGGGAGCTGTTTTTT. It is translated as CASSRPEPTSGNTGELFF.

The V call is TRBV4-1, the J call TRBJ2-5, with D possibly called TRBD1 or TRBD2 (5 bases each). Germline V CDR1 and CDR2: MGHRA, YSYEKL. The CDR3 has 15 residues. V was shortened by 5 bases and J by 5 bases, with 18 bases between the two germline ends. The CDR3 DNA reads TGCGCCAGCAGCGAAAGGTGGGACCCCGGGGAGACCCAGTACTTC. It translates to CASSERWDPGETQYF.

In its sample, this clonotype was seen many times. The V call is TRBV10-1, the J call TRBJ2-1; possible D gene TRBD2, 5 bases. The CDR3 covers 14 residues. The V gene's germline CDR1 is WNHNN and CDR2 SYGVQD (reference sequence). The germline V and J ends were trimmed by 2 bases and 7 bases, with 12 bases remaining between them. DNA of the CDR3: TGCGCCAGCAGTGAGCAGATCGGGGAAAATGAGCAGTTCTTC. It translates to CASSEQIGENEQFF.

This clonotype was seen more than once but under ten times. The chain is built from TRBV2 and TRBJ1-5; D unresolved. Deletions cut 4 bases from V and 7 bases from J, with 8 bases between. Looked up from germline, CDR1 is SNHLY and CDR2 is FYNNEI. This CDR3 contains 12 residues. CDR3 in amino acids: CASSVSAQPQHF. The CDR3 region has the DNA TGTGCCAGCAGTGTTAGCGCACAGCCCCAGCATTTT.

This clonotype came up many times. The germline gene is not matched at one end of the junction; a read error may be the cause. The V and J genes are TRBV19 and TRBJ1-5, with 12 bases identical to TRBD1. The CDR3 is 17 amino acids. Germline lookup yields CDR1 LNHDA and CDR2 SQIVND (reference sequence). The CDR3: CASIAGTGGRSNQPQHF. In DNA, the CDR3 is TGTGCAAGTATAGCCGGGACAGGGGGCCGGAGCAATCAGCCCCAGCATTTT.

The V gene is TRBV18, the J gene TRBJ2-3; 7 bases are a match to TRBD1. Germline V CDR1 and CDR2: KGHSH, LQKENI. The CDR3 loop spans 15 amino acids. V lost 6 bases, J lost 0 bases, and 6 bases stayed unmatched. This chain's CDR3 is CASSDSQGSTDTQYF. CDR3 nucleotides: TGTGCCAGCTCGGATTCACAGGGGAGCACAGATACGCAGTATTTT. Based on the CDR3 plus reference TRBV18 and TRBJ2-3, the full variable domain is NAGVMQNPRHLVRRRGQEARLRCSPMKGHSHVYWYRQLPEEGLKFMVYLQKENIIDESGMPKERFSAEFPKEGPSILRIQQVVRGDSAAYFCASSDSQGSTDTQYFGPGTRLTVL.

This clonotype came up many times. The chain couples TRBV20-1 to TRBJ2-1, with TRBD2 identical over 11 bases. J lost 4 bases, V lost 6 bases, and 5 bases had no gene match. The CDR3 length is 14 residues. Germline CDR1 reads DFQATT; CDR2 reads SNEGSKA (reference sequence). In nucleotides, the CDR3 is TGCAGTGCCAATAGCGGGAGGGGGTACAATGAGCAGTTCTTC. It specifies CSANSGRGYNEQFF.

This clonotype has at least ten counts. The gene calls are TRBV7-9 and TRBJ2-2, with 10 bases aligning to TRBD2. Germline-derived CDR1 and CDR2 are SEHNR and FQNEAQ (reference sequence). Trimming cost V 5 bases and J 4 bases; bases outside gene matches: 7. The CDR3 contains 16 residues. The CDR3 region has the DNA TGTGCCAGCAGCCCCGCCTGGACTAGCGGCACCGGGGAGCTGTTTTTT. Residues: CASSPAWTSGTGELFF.